This T cell receptor (beta chain) appears in the sequencing data of a study of blood T cell repertoires in COVID-19. The germline CDR1 and CDR2 sequences are SNHLY and FYNNEI. This CDR3 spans 16 amino acids. V was cut by 2 bases and J by 3 bases, with 17 bases left in between. Method: immunoSEQ multiplex PCR; TCRdb's copy keeps in-frame clones and lacks some. The data show some 230,000 clones, with around 84% seen just once and around 2.9% held by the top ten. The source of this sequence is a man over 45 who had recovered from COVID-19. This sequence joins TRBV2 and TRBJ2-7; D is possibly TRBD2 (5 bases). Sequences were obtained from peripheral blood. The DNA for the CDR3 is TGTGCCAGCAGTGAACCACTCGCGGGCCCGGGCTACGAGCAGTACTTC. Protein sequence: CASSEPLAGPGYEQYF. The full variable domain, with the rest looked up from reference TRBV2 and TRBJ2-7, is EPEVTQTPSHQVTQMGQEVILRCVPISNHLYFYWYRQILGQKVEFLVSFYNNEISEKSEIFDDQFSVERPDGSNFTLKIRSTKLEDSAMYFCASSEPLAGPGYEQYFGPGTRLTVT.